These T cell receptor beta chains were read from a single sample in a study of blood T cell repertoires in COVID-19. Only in-frame clones appear in the TCRdb table, and some are missing; sequencing was by immunoSEQ multiplex PCR. The repertoire holds around 170,000 clones, with approximately 80% as singletons. The sequenced sample consisted of peripheral blood. These receptor sequences come from an older woman with acute or convalescent COVID-19. The CDR3 runs from the conserved cysteine through the conserved F or W. The D gene is left open where the match is weak. Size tells how often a clone was seen (once, few, many) or the class of an expanded clone, and some rows leave it out.

V gene,clone size,D gene,J gene,CDR3 protein,CDR3 DNA
TRBV3-1/TRBV3-2,once,-,TRBJ2-6,CASSQGSRAGANVLTF,TGTGCCAGCAGCCAAGGGTCCAGGGCTGGGGCCAACGTCCTGACTTTC
TRBV4-2,-,TRBD2,TRBJ2-1,CASSQTPELGGGAGEQFF,TGTGCCAGCAGCCAGACCCCCGAGTTAGGCGGGGGGGCGGGTGAGCAGTTCTTC
TRBV6-2/TRBV6-3,-,TRBD2,TRBJ2-1,CASSYRTSGGYNEQFF,TGTGCCAGCAGTTACAGAACTAGCGGGGGGTACAATGAGCAGTTCTTC
TRBV28,few,-,TRBJ1-2,CASRRGNYGYTF,TGTGCCAGCCGGCGGGGGAACTATGGCTACACCTTC
TRBV5-4,-,TRBD1,TRBJ2-7,CASSLQGAREQYF,TGTGCCAGCAGCTTGCAGGGGGCGAGAGAGCAGTACTTC
TRBV5-8,once,TRBD2,TRBJ2-1,CASSSGLAGGHNEQFF,TGTGCCAGCAGCTCCGGACTAGCGGGGGGGCACAATGAGCAGTTCTTC
TRBV4-3,-,-,TRBJ1-2,CASSQDRKGDYGYTF,TGCGCCAGCAGCCAAGATCGGAAGGGGGACTATGGCTACACCTTC
TRBV7-3,-,TRBD2,TRBJ2-3,CASSLMGLATDTQYF,TGTGCCAGCAGCTTAATGGGACTAGCGACAGATACGCAGTATTTT
TRBV11-3,once,TRBD2,TRBJ2-2,CASSPSGGNTGELFF,TGTGCCAGCAGCCCGAGCGGGGGGAACACCGGGGAGCTGTTTTTT
TRBV27,-,-,TRBJ1-4,CASSRYGEDEKLFF,TGTGCCAGCAGTCGATACGGGGAGGATGAAAAACTGTTTTTT
TRBV19,-,-,TRBJ1-1,CASSIGGSTSTEAFF,TGTGCCAGTAGTATCGGAGGCTCGACGAGCACTGAAGCTTTCTTT
TRBV3-1/TRBV3-2,few,-,TRBJ2-7,CASSQKYTSYEQYF,TGTGCCAGCAGCCAAAAATATACTTCCTACGAGCAGTACTTC
TRBV3-1/TRBV3-2,-,TRBD1,TRBJ1-1,CASSRAGGRNTEAFF,TGTGCCAGCAGCCGTGCAGGGGGAAGGAACACTGAAGCTTTCTTT
TRBV4-3,few,-,TRBJ1-6,CASSQDRVNRYNSPLHF,TGCGCCAGCAGCCAAGATCGGGTGAACCGGTATAATTCACCCCTCCACTTT
TRBV27,-,TRBD2,TRBJ2-7,CASSPRLAGGRAYEQYF,TGTGCCAGCAGTCCGAGACTAGCGGGGGGGCGAGCCTACGAGCAGTACTTC
TRBV5-1,-,TRBD1,TRBJ1-5,CASSLGTGPQPQHF,TGCGCCAGCAGCTTGGGGACAGGGCCTCAGCCCCAGCATTTT
TRBV7-2,-,TRBD1,TRBJ1-1,CASSRRTGSANTEAFF,TGTGCCAGCAGCCGTCGGACAGGGTCGGCGAACACTGAAGCTTTCTTT
TRBV14,-,-,TRBJ1-6,CASKKGDYSPLHF,TGTGCCAGCAAAAAGGGGGACTACTCACCCCTCCACTTT
TRBV28,-,TRBD1,TRBJ1-2,CASSPPGQGLYGYTF,TGTGCCAGCAGTCCACCGGGACAGGGGCTGTATGGCTACACCTTC
TRBV29-1,-,-,TRBJ1-5,CSVSGGNQPQHF,TGCAGCGTTTCGGGGGGCAATCAGCCTCAGCATTTT
TRBV18,-,-,TRBJ1-5,CASSPPGGDGNQPQHF,TGTGCCAGCTCACCACCGGGGGGGGATGGCAATCAGCCCCAGCATTTT
TRBV5-1,-,-,TRBJ2-1,CASSLAGVYSYNEQFF,TGCGCCAGCAGCTTGGCCGGGGTGTACTCCTACAATGAGCAGTTCTTC
TRBV6-5,-,-,TRBJ2-7,CASSYGQGLPYEQYF,TGTGCCAGCAGTTACGGGCAGGGTCTACCCTACGAGCAGTACTTC
TRBV7-2,-,TRBD2,TRBJ2-1,CASSFSSGGYNNEQFF,TGTGCCAGCAGCTTTTCTAGCGGGGGTTATAACAATGAGCAGTTCTTC
TRBV27,-,-,TRBJ2-7,CASSLMAGREQYF,TGTGCCAGCAGTTTAATGGCAGGGAGGGAGCAGTACTTC
TRBV15,-,-,TRBJ1-2,CATSRSTLSDESTF,TGTGCCACCAGCAGGTCAACCCTTAGTGATGAATCTACCTTC
TRBV7-3,-,-,TRBJ2-5,CASSLYGQGETQYF,TGTGCCAGCAGCTTATACGGGCAGGGTGAGACCCAGTACTTC
TRBV28,few,-,TRBJ2-1,CASSFSASYNEQFF,TGTGCCAGCAGTTTTTCCGCCAGTTACAATGAGCAGTTCTTC
TRBV28,-,TRBD2,TRBJ2-7,CASSLPTSGGSYEQYF,TGTGCCAGCAGTTTACCGACTAGCGGGGGCTCCTACGAGCAGTACTTC
TRBV29-1,-,-,TRBJ1-2,CSVVVSGNYGYTF,TGCAGCGTTGTGGTCTCAGGGAACTATGGCTACACCTTC
TRBV10-3,once,TRBD1,TRBJ1-5,CAISAGTENQPQHF,TGTGCCATCAGTGCCGGGACAGAAAATCAGCCCCAGCATTTT
TRBV6-2/TRBV6-3,-,-,TRBJ1-1,CASSYSGRRYTEAFF,TGTGCCAGCAGTTACTCGGGGAGGCGATACACTGAAGCTTTCTTT
TRBV5-1,once,TRBD2,TRBJ2-5,CASSLAPSGGQETQYF,TGCGCCAGCAGCTTGGCCCCTAGCGGGGGGCAAGAGACCCAGTACTTC
TRBV5-1,-,TRBD1,TRBJ1-4,CASSLEGTGGEKLFF,TGCGCCAGCAGCTTGGAGGGGACAGGGGGTGAAAAACTGTTTTTT
TRBV27,-,TRBD1,TRBJ2-3,CASGLGQGSTDTQYF,TGTGCCAGCGGTCTGGGACAGGGAAGCACAGATACGCAGTATTTT
TRBV5-8,-,TRBD1,TRBJ2-3,CASSLDRGLSTADTQYF,TGTGCCAGCAGCTTGGACAGGGGGCTTTCTACGGCAGATACGCAGTATTTT
TRBV12-5,few,TRBD1,TRBJ1-1,CASGSGQGANEAFF,TGTGCTAGTGGTTCGGGACAGGGGGCGAATGAAGCTTTCTTT
TRBV7-2,-,-,TRBJ1-3,CASSPQVFSGNTIYF,TGTGCCAGCAGCCCCCAGGTGTTCTCTGGAAACACCATATATTTT
TRBV5-1,-,-,TRBJ1-2,CASSFTGQLDGYTF,TGCGCCAGCAGCTTTACCGGACAGTTGGATGGCTACACCTTC
TRBV29-1,-,TRBD1,TRBJ2-7,CSVGQGNEQYF,TGCAGCGTTGGACAGGGGAACGAGCAGTACTTC
TRBV5-1,-,TRBD1,TRBJ1-3,CASSFGTAGNTIYF,TGCGCCAGCAGCTTCGGGACAGCAGGAAACACCATATATTTT
TRBV6-5,-,TRBD1,TRBJ1-6,CASSYSTGGNSPLHF,TGTGCCAGCAGTTACTCGACAGGGGGTAATTCACCCCTCCACTTT
TRBV19,-,-,TRBJ2-3,CASSMKASAGITDTQYF,TGTGCCAGTAGTATGAAGGCTAGCGCCGGGATCACAGATACGCAGTATTTT
TRBV4-3,few,TRBD1,TRBJ1-4,CASSQRDRQNEKLFF,TGCGCCAGCAGCCAAAGGGACAGGCAAAATGAAAAACTGTTTTTT
TRBV12-3/TRBV12-4,once,-,TRBJ1-5,CASGGQLNQPQHF,TGTGCCAGCGGTGGACAGTTAAATCAGCCCCAGCATTTT
TRBV5-4,once,-,TRBJ1-1,CASSTRQSATEAFF,TGTGCCAGCAGCACCCGACAGAGCGCTACTGAAGCTTTCTTT
TRBV12-3/TRBV12-4,-,-,TRBJ1-1,CASSLHGGPEAFF,TGTGCCAGCAGTTTACATGGGGGCCCTGAAGCTTTCTTT